Each of the 25 T cell receptor beta chains below was sequenced from the same sample in a study of beta chain features in type 1 diabetes. Expressed TCRB transcripts were sequenced because the isolated RNA had all been reverse transcribed beforehand. Some clones are missing from TCRdb's copy, which holds only in-frame ones; the method was immunoSEQ multiplex PCR. The repertoire holds fewer than 250,000 clones, with 68% as singletons. Sequencing was performed on naive CD4+ T cells from blood. The source is a young man in good health.

The J gene is TRBJ2-1, the V gene TRBV11-2; D might be TRBD2 (5 bases). This CDR3 is 11 amino acids long. The germline V gene has CDR1 SGHAT and CDR2 FQNNGV. The V end was cut by 5 bases, the J end by 10 bases, with 9 bases between. Here the CDR3 reads CASSDYTEQFF. As DNA, the CDR3 is TGTGCCAGCAGCGACTACACCGAGCAGTTCTTC.

The chain employs TRBV2 and TRBJ2-1; D gene unclear. Trimming stripped 4 bases from V and 5 bases from J, with 3 bases between. The germline V gene encodes CDR1 SNHLY and CDR2 FYNNEI. The CDR3 runs to 11 residues. CDR3 residues: CASSANNEQFF. CDR3 nucleotides: TGTGCCAGCAGTGCCAACAATGAGCAGTTCTTC.

The chain combines TRBV30 with TRBJ2-7, with a possible D match to TRBD1 (6 bases). CDR1 GTSNPN and CDR2 SVGIG come from the germline V gene (reference sequence). Trimming removed 0 bases from V and 4 bases from J, with 10 bases in between. The CDR3 is 13 amino acids. DNA for the CDR3: TGTGCCTGGAGTGTAACCAGGGGATACGAGCAGTACTTC. Translated: CAWSVTRGYEQYF.

The chain couples TRBV29-1 to TRBJ2-7; the match to TRBD1 covers 7 bases. Germline CDR1 reads SQVTM; CDR2 reads ANQGSEA. This CDR3 is 13 amino acids long. Trimming at V came to 5 bases and at J to 3 bases, leaving 7 bases not matched to a gene. The CDR3 sequence is CSVQSGTDYEQYF. The CDR3 region has the DNA TGCAGCGTTCAGTCCGGGACAGACTACGAGCAGTACTTC.

The chain links TRBV5-1 to TRBJ1-5, with no clear D. V was cut by 4 bases and J by 7 bases, with 9 bases left in between. The CDR3 loop spans 12 amino acids. The germline V gene encodes CDR1 SGHRS and CDR2 YFSETQ. This CDR3 reads CASSVAGQPQHF. The CDR3 DNA sequence: TGCGCCAGCAGCGTAGCGGGCCAGCCCCAGCATTTT.

About this clone itself: Distinct nucleotide sequences in the sample also encode this CDR3. The gene calls are TRBV30 and TRBJ2-3; D might be TRBD1 (5 bases). Germline CDR1 GTSNPN, CDR2 SVGIG (reference sequence). CDR3 length equals 12 residues. The V gene lost 3 bases and the J gene lost 6 bases, with 10 bases spanning the gap. As DNA, the CDR3 is TGTGCCTGGAGCGCAGGGTCGGATACGCAGTATTTT. Translated: CAWSAGSDTQYF.

The chain joins TRBV5-4 to TRBJ2-5, with unresolved D. The CDR3 sequence is 11 residues long. V lost 4 bases and J 2 bases, leaving 3 bases between the germline ends. Per germline, CDR1 SGHNT and CDR2 YYREEE (reference sequence). Here the CDR3 reads CASSDQETQYF. The CDR3 bases are TGTGCCAGCAGCGATCAAGAGACCCAGTACTTC. Based on the CDR3 plus reference TRBV5-4 and TRBJ2-5, the full variable domain is ETGVTQSPTHLIKTRGQQVTLRCSSQSGHNTVSWYQQALGQGPQFIFQYYREEENGRGNFPPRFSGLQFPNYSSELNVNALELDDSALYLCASSDQETQYFGPGTRLLVL.

The chain carries TRBV4-2 and TRBJ2-1; D is possibly TRBD1 (5 bases). Trimming removed 1 base from V and 0 bases from J, with 10 bases in between. Per germline, CDR1 LGHNA and CDR2 YNFKEQ. CDR3 size: 16 residues. CDR3 residues: CASSQARGRSYNEQFF. Here the CDR3 DNA reads TGTGCCAGCAGCCAAGCTAGGGGTCGCTCCTACAATGAGCAGTTCTTC.

The J gene is TRBJ1-6, the V gene TRBV7-9; D possibly corresponds to TRBD1 (6 bases). Trimming removed 5 bases from V and 7 bases from J, with 9 bases in between. The CDR3 is 13 residues long. Looked up from germline, CDR1 is SEHNR and CDR2 is FQNEAQ (reference sequence). Written as DNA, the CDR3 is TGTGCCAGCAGCGTCCAGGGGAATTCACCCCTCCACTTT. Translation: CASSVQGNSPLHF.

This chain links TRBV15 with TRBJ2-3; a possible D gene is TRBD2 (5 bases). V dropped 0 bases and J dropped 1 base, with 11 bases sitting between them. The V gene's germline CDR1 is LNHNV and CDR2 YYDKDF (reference sequence). CDR3 length: 16 amino acids. CDR3 in amino acids: CATSRDRSGGTDTQYF. The CDR3 DNA is TGTGCCACCAGCAGAGATCGAAGCGGAGGCACAGATACGCAGTATTTT.

This clone turned up a few times. This sequence joins TRBV29-1 and TRBJ2-1; the match to TRBD2 covers 7 bases. This CDR3 spans 17 amino acids. CDR1 is SQVTM, CDR2 ANQGSEA, per germline. V dropped 7 bases and J dropped 0; count of bases not matched to a gene: 15. CDR3 DNA: TGCAGCGCTCGCGCTGCCTTAGGGGAGGGCTCCTACAATGAGCAGTTCTTC. Its protein is CSARAALGEGSYNEQFF.

This chain uses TRBV18 with TRBJ2-3, with D unclear. Germline V lookup: CDR1 KGHSH, CDR2 LQKENI. This CDR3 has 13 amino acids. Trimming pared 3 bases from V and 5 bases from J, leaving 9 bases between. The CDR3 spells CASSPGVVDTQYF. In DNA, the CDR3 is TGTGCCAGCTCACCGGGTGTCGTAGATACGCAGTATTTT.

The chain links TRBV9 to TRBJ2-5, with TRBD1 matching 7 bases. V was clipped by 4 bases and J by 1 base; unmatched bases: 7. This CDR3 has 15 amino acids. Germline values: CDR1 SGDLS, CDR2 YYNGEE. CDR3 protein: CASSRRTGAQETQYF. The CDR3 DNA reads as TGTGCCAGCAGCCGACGTACAGGGGCCCAAGAGACCCAGTACTTC.

V gene TRBV19 combines with J gene TRBJ1-2, with unresolved D. Trimming shortened V by 4 bases and J by 6 bases, and 6 bases separated the two germline ends. CDR3 size: 11 residues. Germline V CDR1 and CDR2: LNHDA, SQIVND (reference sequence). CDR3 amino acids: CASSRGHGYTF. CDR3 coding DNA: TGTGCCAGTAGTAGGGGTCATGGCTACACCTTC.

This clone was observed a handful of times. The gene calls are TRBV7-9 and TRBJ1-6; D remains unclear. V was pared by 4 bases and J by 10 bases, with 11 bases between. The germline V gene has CDR1 SEHNR and CDR2 FQNEAQ (reference sequence). The CDR3 loop spans 13 amino acids. CDR3 DNA: TGTGCCAGCAGCTCGACATCAGAATCACCCCTCCACTTT. Its protein is CASSSTSESPLHF.

The chain has TRBV2 and TRBJ2-3; the D gene is possibly TRBD2 (6 bases). Trimming shortened V by 4 bases and J by 3 bases, and 11 bases separated the two germline ends. This CDR3 is built from 14 residues. The germline V gene encodes CDR1 SNHLY and CDR2 FYNNEI. CDR3 in amino acids: CASSAAGLTDTQYF. In nucleotides, the CDR3 is TGTGCCAGCAGTGCCGCGGGATTAACAGATACGCAGTATTTT.

The rearrangement uses TRBV10-3 and TRBJ2-7, with 7 bases that match TRBD2. This CDR3 comprises 11 residues. CDR1 is ENHRY and CDR2 is SYGVKD in the germline V gene. With 7 bases clipped from V and 5 bases from J, the junction kept 2 bases outside the gene matches. As DNA, the CDR3 is TGTGCCATCAACGGGGGGAACGAGCAGTACTTC. Translation gives CAINGGNEQYF.

V and J are TRBV9 and TRBJ2-7, with 8 bases identical to TRBD1. The germline CDR1 and CDR2 sequences are SGDLS and YYNGEE. The V segment lost 0 bases and the J segment 3 bases; nucleotides outside the gene matches: 2. CDR3 size: 14 residues. For the CDR3, the DNA is TGTGCCAGCAGCGTAGGAGGACAGGGCTACGAGCAGTACTTC. Translation: CASSVGGQGYEQYF.

V usage is TRBV7-2 and J usage is TRBJ2-5; no reliable D call. V lost 1 base to trimming and J lost 7 bases, with 7 bases between them. This CDR3 spans 12 amino acids. CDR1 SGHTA and CDR2 FQGNSA come from the germline V gene. The CDR3 region is CASSLDRVTQYF. CDR3 in DNA: TGTGCCAGCAGCTTAGACCGGGTGACCCAGTACTTC. The full variable domain, its missing parts supplied by reference TRBV7-2 and TRBJ2-5, is GAGVSQSPSNKVTEKGKDVELRCDPISGHTALYWYRQSLGQGLEFLIYFQGNSAPDKSGLPSDRFSAERTGGSVSTLTIQRTQQEDSAVYLCASSLDRVTQYFGPGTRLLVL.

The chain combines TRBV2 with TRBJ2-3; D not certain. V gave up 6 bases and J gave up 6 bases, with 19 bases separating them. The CDR3 totals 15 residues. CDR1 and CDR2 from the germline V gene are SNHLY and FYNNEI. The CDR3 region is CASSARATSEDTQYF. CDR3 nucleotide sequence: TGTGCCAGCAGCGCTAGGGCCACAAGCGAGGATACGCAGTATTTT.

In the case of this clone: Other DNA sequences in this sample translate to the same CDR3. The chain links TRBV9 to TRBJ2-1; TRBD2 aligns across 11 bases. Germline V lookup: CDR1 SGDLS, CDR2 YYNGEE. This CDR3 is 15 amino acids long. The J segment lost 4 bases and the V segment lost 2 bases, leaving 2 bases of the junction unmatched. The chain's CDR3 is CASSVGLAEYNEQFF. The CDR3, as DNA: TGTGCCAGCAGCGTGGGACTAGCGGAGTACAATGAGCAGTTCTTC.

The chain employs TRBV27 and TRBJ2-1, with 12 positions matching TRBD2. The CDR3 runs 18 residues. Germline loops: CDR1 MNHEY, CDR2 SMNVEV (reference sequence). V gave up 5 bases and J gave up 0 bases; unmatched junction bases: 8. CDR3 nucleotide sequence: TGTGCCAGCAGTCGCGGGACTAGCGGGTATCGCTCCTACAATGAGCAGTTCTTC. This sequence encodes CASSRGTSGYRSYNEQFF.

This clone was picked up a small number of times. The V and J genes are TRBV7-9 and TRBJ2-5; TRBD1 agrees at 9 bases. CDR1 SEHNR and CDR2 FQNEAQ come from the germline V gene (reference sequence). This CDR3 is 16 amino acids long. V gave up 6 bases and J gave up 5 bases; unmatched junction bases: 13. The CDR3 sequence: CASSPTGTGFRETQYF. CDR3 DNA: TGTGCCAGCAGTCCCACCGGGACAGGGTTTCGGGAGACCCAGTACTTC. Full variable domain (missing parts from reference TRBV7-9 and TRBJ2-5): DTGVSQNPRHKITKRGQNVTFRCDPISEHNRLYWYRQTLGQGPEFLTYFQNEAQLEKSRLLSDRFSAERPKGSFSTLEIQRTEQGDSAMYLCASSPTGTGFRETQYFGPGTRLLVL.

This clone was seen more than once but under ten times. The CDR3 reads CASSPAGGYEQYF. The CDR3 DNA reads TGTGCCAGCAGCCCGGCGGGAGGCTACGAGCAGTACTTC. The gene calls are TRBV25-1 and TRBJ2-5; 8 positions match TRBD2. The J call may be mistaken, given a closer DNA end match to TRBJ2-7. In germline, CDR1 is MGHDK, CDR2 SYGVNS. This CDR3 has 13 residues.

This sequence joins TRBV9 and TRBJ2-1; TRBD2 agrees at 12 bases. The CDR3 runs 15 residues. Germline-derived CDR1 and CDR2 are SGDLS and YYNGEE. Germline trimming cut 3 bases from V and 4 bases from J; bases unmatched to any gene: 2. The CDR3 DNA is TGTGCCAGCAGCGGGGGACTAGCGGGTTACAATGAGCAGTTCTTC. It specifies CASSGGLAGYNEQFF.